Given below is one TCR beta chain in context. Its recognized antigen is unknown. No much larger clone exists at a distance of one base, and base qualities are not known. Libraries were built with the immunoSEQ multiplex PCR assay. The multiplex PCR relied on a mix of 60 forward primers for TCR Vbeta segments and 13 reverse primers for TCR Jbeta segments. The CDR3 region of rearranged TCR beta genes was amplified from genomic DNA by a multiplex PCR assay. The Illumina HiSeq System was used to sequence the amplified TCR beta libraries as 87-base-pair reads. Concerning the study's data processing: A later analysis tallied roughly 76 million unique TCR beta chains across the 666 repertoires, and around 12 million of those chains were shared by two or more donors. Raw reads were error-corrected and collapsed into unique sequences with a nearest-neighbor algorithm that merged closely related sequences to remove PCR and sequencing errors. CDR3 sequences were aligned to IMGT reference sequences to assign V, D and J gene segments. For a sequence to be retained, at least a six-nucleotide match to both a V gene segment and a J gene segment was required. Rearrangements were classified as productive when the CDR3 lacked stop codons and remained in frame with V and J, and all other rearrangements were classified as non-productive. CDR3 was defined according to IMGT convention as the region running from the second conserved V-encoded cysteine to the conserved J-encoded phenylalanine. In an earlier analysis of approximately 590 of the donors, sequences lacking an unambiguous match to a single V gene segment were excluded. An earlier analysis of about 600 of the donors called V segments functional above 56.7% productive rearrangements and segregating when the between-donor standard deviation exceeded 5%. A statistical classification framework was built to diagnose cytomegalovirus status from the catalog of TCR beta chain sequences. In a later analysis, TCR nucleotide sequences were compared against IMGT/GENE-DB human TR gene sequences so that V and J genes could be assigned. The TCRdist pipeline was used in a later analysis to assign CDR3 sequences and most-parsimonious VDJ recombination scenarios. In a later analysis, each TCR beta chain was defined by its CDR3 amino acid sequence together with its V-gene family, and reads lacking a unique V-gene family were excluded. As a way to deal with suspected cross-contamination and a sequencing artifact, a later analysis dropped 450 to 700 nucleotide sequences that were highly shared and had low generation probability. A later analysis calculated a clonal expansion index for each public chain from normalized within-repertoire ranks of inferred template counts. A later analysis computed generation probabilities with a VDJ recombination model fitted to out-of-frame rearrangements, and checked the results against IGoR. In a later analysis, TCR-TCR, TCR-HLA and TCR-CMV co-occurrence was scored with hypergeometric tests, and a repertoire-size bias correction was applied to TCR pairs. In a later analysis, false discovery rates were estimated by permuting HLA or CMV assignments 20 times. A later analysis grouped co-occurring TCRs with DBSCAN, adding TCRdist sequence similarity when clustering within HLA-allele-positive subsets. Co-occurrence clustering excluded repertoires with fewer than 30,000 or more than 120,000 public chains, plus five with anomalous nucleotide sharing. TCRdb limited this immuneACCESS table to in-frame rearrangements with V and J called. A share of clones is missing; checked studies link under half to unresolved V genes, and the rest is unexplained. V and J calls and clone size are as listed in that table; D and trimming were resolved from the DNA. Counted in this sample were about 82,000 clones; over 70% of them appeared once. The top ten clones comprise about 7.7% of the sample.

These data belong to a study of cytomegalovirus exposure and HLA in healthy donors (dated 2017 in TCRdb). Regarding the complete study: An earlier analysis of a few hundred of the donors reported 250 to 350 Gb of sequence data and 90 million to 120 million unique TCR beta sequences obtained from 180 million or so T cells. An early release that covered roughly 600 HLA-typed donors contained approximately 300 gigabases of sequencing data and tens of millions of unique TCR sequences. Of the roughly 390 genotyped donors, 81% fell in the genetic ancestry cluster associated with self-reported Caucasian donors. The study aimed to test whether signatures of past pathogen exposure could be identified by cataloging public T cell receptors. The T cell repertoires of 666 subjects were profiled by immunosequencing and related to cytomegalovirus serostatus. A separate validation cohort of over a hundred different subjects was used in addition to the 666-subject first cohort. The study combined high-throughput TCR immunosequencing, statistical association of individual TCRs with disease status, and machine learning to predict cytomegalovirus infection status. A later analysis re-examined previously published TCR beta repertoires from hundreds of donors and added high-resolution HLA genotyping to investigate patterns of TCR occurrence. Rather than using new phenotypic data, the later analysis identified candidate immune exposures from TCR beta sequences and from how often those sequences occurred across donors. To decide whether each TCR beta V gene segment behaved as functional or pseudogenic, an earlier analysis of some 570 of the donors relied on high-throughput TCR beta sequencing. Donor age, sex, ethnicity and CMV serostatus were compiled together with the repertoire data. A later genetic analysis used genome-wide SNP genotypes for about 65% of the roughly 700 donors, treating that subset as a discovery cohort. All discovery cohort repertoires had been generated using a single sequencing platform. HLA typing covered class I and class II loci at four-digit resolution. Typing coverage differed by locus: A, B, C, DRB1 and DQB1 were typed in roughly 620-640 donors, DQA1 in approximately 520, DPA1 in nearly 610, and DPB1 in around 440. Roughly 5 DR-DQ haplotypes were handled as single units for association and clustering, since linkage in the cohort was strong. On average, around 240,000 unique TCR beta nucleotide sequences were sequenced per donor among some 430 genotyped donors of the cohort, with around 19% of those sequences being non-productive. Findings and caveats that apply to the study as a whole: The study listed approximately 150 TCR beta chains as associated with cytomegalovirus. In this cohort, only TCR beta chains were sequenced, and detectable features were limited by the absence of alpha or paired-chain data. Over 15 rarely observed V segments, including chromosome 9 orphons, were excluded from the earlier analysis of a few hundred of the donors because counts were too low. Linkage disequilibrium might explain the correlated functional status among segregating V segments, but an unknown experimental factor could not be excluded. V-gene and J-gene trimming of TCR beta chains was associated with a missense DCLRE1C variant in a later genetic analysis, and the association was replicated in an independent cohort. According to a later analysis, TCR association rates differed among HLA loci, with DRB1 alleles showing the most associated TCRs and HLA-C alleles showing the fewest. A later analysis reported that several top co-occurrence clusters appeared linked to parvovirus B19, influenza, CMV and Epstein-Barr virus. Compared with the 666-donor mean, donors in an Asian-associated ancestry cluster had fewer N-insertions in productive TCRs, according to a later genetic analysis. Because some donors lacked HLA typing at each locus, the association tests relied only on the typed subset. In both the original and validation cohorts, the classifier was reported to diagnose cytomegalovirus status with high specificity and sensitivity. Sequencing depth was assumed to be roughly uniform across donors in the presence/absence analyses, though that assumption may not hold. According to the authors, the approach could potentially be generalized to other disease states and immunological phenotypes. Most CMV-associated TCR beta chains appeared to be HLA-restricted in a later analysis, and the HLA associations seemed to be driven largely by CMV exposure. Most TCR sequences were seen in very few donors, while some public TCRs were found in many individuals. In a later analysis, HLA-associated TCR beta chains were found to be more clonally expanded and to have lower generation probabilities than equally common non-associated chains. A group of highly shared sequence variants was considered likely to be a technical artifact of the sequencing pipeline. For the cohort, immune exposure information was limited to CMV serostatus. When HLA alleles, especially DR and DQ, strongly co-occurred, attributing TCR associations to individual alleles was difficult. Specific HLA alleles were associated with around 18,000 TCR beta sequences at a false discovery rate of 0.05 in a later analysis. Because the 87-base-pair reads could not distinguish some IMGT-functional V segments, including TRBV6-2 and TRBV6-3, those segments were excluded. In an earlier analysis of a few hundred of the donors, most TCR beta V segments were observed in productive rearrangements about 87% or about 30% of the time, broadly matching IMGT annotations. In vitro tests confirmed that three of the cytomegalovirus-associated TCR beta chains recognize cytomegalovirus antigens. A further reported finding was that TCR beta sequences accurately predicted the HLA-A and HLA-B alleles for most subjects in the first cohort.

The cohort comprised 666 healthy bone marrow donors. At the time of sampling, every cohort member was nominally healthy, though immune exposures that went unrecorded were likely present. The donor tested CMV seronegative, placing the donor among the 300 to 400 seronegative members of the cohort. A peripheral blood sample was provided by each donor, and peripheral blood mononuclear cells were used for TCR beta sequencing. The Qiagen DNeasy Blood Extraction Kit was used to extract genomic DNA from the blood cell samples. The CDR3 numbers 13 residues from cysteine through phenylalanine. The entry retains the CDR3 DNA only, 39 bases that are in frame from base 1. At the junction V is shortened by 4 bases and J by 5 bases; bases outside the gene matches: 4. CDR1 and CDR2 are read off the germline V gene as MDHEN and SYDVKM.

The clonotype was recovered from a man in his fifties or sixties in good health and CMV-seronegative. The chain couples TRBV28 to TRBJ2-7; 8 central bases correspond to TRBD1. Sequences were obtained from PBMCs. Here is the DNA: TGTGCCAGCAGTTCCCGACAGGGGCACGAGCAGTACTTC. It translates as CASSSRQGHEQYF.